This record concerns one T cell receptor beta chain sequence. This specimen belongs to a study of blood T cell repertoires in COVID-19. The germline V gene encodes CDR1 LGHDT and CDR2 YNNKEL (reference sequence). The V gene lost 3 bases and the J gene lost 8 bases, with 11 bases spanning the gap. The CDR3 contains 13 residues. Assay: immunoSEQ multiplex PCR; the TCRdb copy retains only in-frame clones and omits some. This sample carries around 99,000 clones, about 80% of them seen once, and the ten largest clones take 6.5% to 8%. Input material: peripheral blood. The rearrangement joins TRBV3-1 (or the pseudogene TRBV3-2) to TRBJ2-1; the D gene is possibly TRBD2 (6 bases). The sequence was obtained from a woman aged 45-59 years with acute or convalescent COVID-19. Here the CDR3 reads CASSQEGRDEQFF. CDR3 DNA: TGTGCCAGCAGCCAGGAGGGCCGGGATGAGCAGTTCTTC.